These 14 T cell receptor beta chains share one sample of origin, sequenced in a study of CD8 T cells in Susac syndrome. Reverse transcription used roughly 0.5 to 1 ug RNA and random hexamers. MiXCR was run by TCRdb on the immunoSEQ multiplex PCR reads, yielding one entry per CDR3 protein. The sample lists around 180,000 distinct CDR3 sequences, approximately 94% occurring once. The sequencing input was CD4+ T cells from PBMCs. All receptors derive from a human donor with multiple sclerosis.

The chain links TRBV5-1 to TRBJ1-1, with D possibly matching TRBD1 (5 bases). Per the germline V gene, CDR1 is SGHRS and CDR2 is YFSETQ. The V gene lost 7 bases and the J gene lost 1 base, with 11 bases spanning the gap. The CDR3 sequence is 13 residues long. DNA of the CDR3: TGCGCCAGCGGGCCAGGGCAGAACACTGAAGCTTTCTTT. Residues: CASGPGQNTEAFF.

J is TRBJ2-7 and V is TRBV12-3 or TRBV12-4; 8 nucleotides align to TRBD1. This CDR3 comprises 15 residues. Trimming removed 6 bases from V and 3 bases from J; junction bases left unmatched: 10. The CDR3 protein is CASSQPQGASYEQYF. The CDR3 DNA reads TGTGCCAGCAGCCAACCTCAGGGGGCTAGCTACGAGCAGTACTTC.

This chain links TRBV6-6 with TRBJ2-3; 9 bases align to TRBD1. The germline V gene encodes CDR1 MNHNY and CDR2 SVGAGI (reference sequence). J was trimmed by 3 bases and V by 0 bases; bases with no gene match: 4. The length of the CDR3 is 16 residues. The CDR3 DNA follows: TGTGCCAGCAGTTACTCTCGGGGACAGGGAACAGATACGCAGTATTTT. It translates to CASSYSRGQGTDTQYF.

J is TRBJ2-5 and V is TRBV11-2; D ambiguous. Germline-derived CDR1 and CDR2 are SGHAT and FQNNGV. The CDR3 consists of 16 residues. V shed 1 base and J shed 4 bases, with 16 bases lying between them. The chain's CDR3 is CASSLVFGLQRETQYF. CDR3 bases: TGTGCCAGCAGCTTAGTCTTCGGTTTACAGCGAGAGACCCAGTACTTC.

V usage is TRBV12-3 or TRBV12-4 and J usage is TRBJ1-5; no reliable D call. This CDR3 region has 13 residues. The V gene lost 6 bases and the J gene lost 2 bases, with 8 bases spanning the gap. DNA of the CDR3: TGTGCCAGCAGCATCCAGGGCAATCAGCCCCAGCATTTT. Protein product: CASSIQGNQPQHF.

This chain joins TRBV6-2 or TRBV6-3 and TRBJ1-5; a weak D match, TRBD1 (5 bases). V was clipped by 6 bases and J by 6 bases, with 9 bases between them. The V gene's germline CDR1 is MNHEY and CDR2 SVGEGT. This CDR3 region has 12 residues. CDR3 sequence (DNA): TGTGCCAGCAGGCCGGGGGGTCAGCCCCAGCATTTT. It codes for CASRPGGQPQHF.

The chain recombines TRBV20-1 with TRBJ2-7; TRBD2 aligns across 10 bases. The CDR3 totals 14 residues. Germline assignment: CDR1 DFQATT and CDR2 SNEGSKA (reference sequence). Trimming cost V 4 bases and J 4 bases; bases outside gene matches: 7. This CDR3 is CSAKGLARMYEQYF. CDR3 DNA: TGCAGTGCTAAGGGACTAGCGAGAATGTACGAGCAGTACTTC.

The genes are TRBV30 and TRBJ2-7; D gene uncertain. The V and J ends lost 2 bases and 0 bases respectively, with 2 bases between them. CDR3 length: 11 amino acids. Germline V lookup: CDR1 GTSNPN, CDR2 SVGIG (reference sequence). The CDR3 protein is CAWSFSYEQYF. The CDR3 DNA reads TGTGCCTGGAGTTTCTCCTACGAGCAGTACTTC.

CDR3 bases: TGTGCCAGCTCACCAAAGGCCAGTTACGAGCAGTACTTC. As protein: CASSPKASYEQYF. This chain uses TRBV18 with TRBJ2-7; D remains ambiguous. Trimming cost V 2 bases and J 4 bases, with 9 bases left between them. Germline V gives CDR1 KGHSH, CDR2 LQKENI. The CDR3 totals 13 residues.

The rearrangement joins TRBV5-1 to TRBJ1-1, with 7 bases matching TRBD1. The V gene's germline CDR1 is SGHRS and CDR2 YFSETQ. The CDR3 covers 13 residues. The V gene end was trimmed by 6 bases and the J gene end by 6 bases; junction bases not matched to a gene: 8. As DNA, the CDR3 is TGCGCCAGCACCCGACAGGGTAACGCTGAAGCTTTCTTT. This translates into CASTRQGNAEAFF.

The chain employs TRBV19 and TRBJ2-3; no reliable D call. The germline V and J ends were trimmed by 3 bases and 5 bases, with 12 bases remaining between them. The CDR3 has 14 residues. Germline CDR1 LNHDA, CDR2 SQIVND (reference sequence). The CDR3 protein is CASSMWQPQDTQYF. In nucleotides, the CDR3 is TGTGCCAGTAGTATGTGGCAGCCTCAAGATACGCAGTATTTT. The variable domain in full, with the rest retrieved from reference TRBV19 and TRBJ2-3, is DGGITQSPKYLFRKEGQNVTLSCEQNLNHDAMYWYRQDPGQGLRLIYYSQIVNDFQKGDIAEGYSVSREKKESFPLTVTSAQKNPTAFYLCASSMWQPQDTQYFGPGTRLTVL.

This clonotype was seen a handful of times. The rearrangement uses TRBV7-2 and TRBJ2-5; TRBD2 might be the D (5 bases). From germline, CDR1 is SGHTA and CDR2 FQGNSA. This CDR3 contains 14 residues. V was clipped by 2 bases and J by 8 bases, with 15 bases between them. The CDR3: CASSLTRDFATQYF. The CDR3 DNA reads TGTGCCAGCAGCTTAACCCGGGATTTCGCAACCCAGTACTTC.

This sequence joins TRBV3-1 and TRBJ2-3; TRBD2 might be the D (7 bases). Germline CDR1 reads LGHDT; CDR2 reads YNNKEL (reference sequence). Trimming left V 3 bases short and J 1 base short, with 17 bases between. This CDR3 has 17 residues. The CDR3 DNA reads TGTGCCAGCAGCCAGGGGGTGGGGGGGGCACGCACAGATACGCAGTATTTT. Protein: CASSQGVGGARTDTQYF.

The rearrangement uses TRBV7-8 and TRBJ2-5; D is ambiguous. The CDR3 totals 14 residues. Germline CDR1 is SGHVS and CDR2 is FQNEAQ. V lost 2 bases and J 2 bases, leaving 9 bases between the germline ends. The CDR3 region has the DNA TGTGCCAGCAGCTTACAGACTGCTCAAGAGACCCAGTACTTC. Translated: CASSLQTAQETQYF.